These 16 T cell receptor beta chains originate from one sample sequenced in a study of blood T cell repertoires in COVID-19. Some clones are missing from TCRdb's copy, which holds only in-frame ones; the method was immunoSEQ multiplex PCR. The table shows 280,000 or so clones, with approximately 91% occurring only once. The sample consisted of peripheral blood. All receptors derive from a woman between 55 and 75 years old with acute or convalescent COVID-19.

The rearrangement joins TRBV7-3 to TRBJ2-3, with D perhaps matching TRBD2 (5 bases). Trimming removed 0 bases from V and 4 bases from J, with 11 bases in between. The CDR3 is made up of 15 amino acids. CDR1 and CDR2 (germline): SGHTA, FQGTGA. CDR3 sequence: CASSLTYPSPDTQYF. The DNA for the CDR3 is TGTGCCAGCAGCTTAACTTATCCTAGCCCAGATACGCAGTATTTT.

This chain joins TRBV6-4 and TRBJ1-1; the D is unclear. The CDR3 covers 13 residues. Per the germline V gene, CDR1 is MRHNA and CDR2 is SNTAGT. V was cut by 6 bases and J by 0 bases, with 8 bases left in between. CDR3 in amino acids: CASSRLVNTEAFF. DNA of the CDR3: TGTGCCAGCAGCCGACTCGTGAACACTGAAGCTTTCTTT.

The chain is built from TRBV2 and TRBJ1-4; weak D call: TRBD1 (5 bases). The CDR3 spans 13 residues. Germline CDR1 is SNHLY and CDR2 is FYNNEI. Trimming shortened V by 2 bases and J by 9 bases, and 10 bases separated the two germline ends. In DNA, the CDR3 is TGTGCCAGCAGTGAACTGGGGACTCAAAAACTGTTTTTT. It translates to CASSELGTQKLFF.

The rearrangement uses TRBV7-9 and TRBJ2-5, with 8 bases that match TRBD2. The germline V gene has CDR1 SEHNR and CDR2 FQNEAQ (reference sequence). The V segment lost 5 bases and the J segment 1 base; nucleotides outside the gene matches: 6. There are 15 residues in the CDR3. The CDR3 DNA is TGTGCCAGCAGCGTTAGCGGGGACTCCCAAGAGACCCAGTACTTC. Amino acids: CASSVSGDSQETQYF.

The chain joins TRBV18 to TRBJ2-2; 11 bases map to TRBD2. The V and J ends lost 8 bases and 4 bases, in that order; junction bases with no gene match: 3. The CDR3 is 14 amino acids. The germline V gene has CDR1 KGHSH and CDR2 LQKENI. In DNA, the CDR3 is TGTGCCAGCCGGACTAGCGGGCGCACCGGGGAGCTGTTTTTT. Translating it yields CASRTSGRTGELFF.

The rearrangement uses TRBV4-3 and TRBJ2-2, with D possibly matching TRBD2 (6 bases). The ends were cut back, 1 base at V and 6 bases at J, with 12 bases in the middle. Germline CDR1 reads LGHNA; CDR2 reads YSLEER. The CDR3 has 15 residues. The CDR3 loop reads CASSQGAGMAGELFF. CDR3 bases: TGCGCCAGCAGCCAAGGGGCGGGGATGGCCGGGGAGCTGTTTTTT.

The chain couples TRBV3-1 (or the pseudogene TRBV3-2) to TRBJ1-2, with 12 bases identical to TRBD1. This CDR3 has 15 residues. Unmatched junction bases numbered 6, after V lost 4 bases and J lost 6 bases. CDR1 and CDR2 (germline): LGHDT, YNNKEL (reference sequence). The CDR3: CASSPTGTGGHGYTF. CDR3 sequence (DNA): TGTGCCAGCAGCCCTACCGGGACAGGGGGCCATGGCTACACCTTC.

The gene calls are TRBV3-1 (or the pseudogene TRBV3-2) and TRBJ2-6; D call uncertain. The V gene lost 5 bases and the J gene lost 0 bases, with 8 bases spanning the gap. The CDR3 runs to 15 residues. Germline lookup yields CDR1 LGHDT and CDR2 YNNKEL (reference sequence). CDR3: CASSKISSGANVLTF. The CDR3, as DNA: TGTGCCAGCAGCAAGATCAGCTCTGGGGCCAACGTCCTGACTTTC.

The DNA for the CDR3 is TGTGCCAGCACAAAACGGTGGGGACAGGGGTACAATGAGCAGTTCTTC. It encodes CASTKRWGQGYNEQFF. The V and J genes are TRBV27 and TRBJ2-1; 10 bases are a match to TRBD1. CDR1 is MNHEY, CDR2 SMNVEV, per germline (reference sequence). V dropped 7 bases and J dropped 4; count of bases not matched to a gene: 10. The CDR3 totals 16 residues.

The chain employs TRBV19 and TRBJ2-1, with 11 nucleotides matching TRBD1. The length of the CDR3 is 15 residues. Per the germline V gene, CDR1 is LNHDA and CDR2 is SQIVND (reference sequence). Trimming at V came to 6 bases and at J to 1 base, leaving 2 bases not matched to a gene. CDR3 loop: CASRDRGQSYNEQFF. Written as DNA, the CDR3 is TGTGCCAGTAGGGACAGGGGGCAGTCCTACAATGAGCAGTTCTTC.

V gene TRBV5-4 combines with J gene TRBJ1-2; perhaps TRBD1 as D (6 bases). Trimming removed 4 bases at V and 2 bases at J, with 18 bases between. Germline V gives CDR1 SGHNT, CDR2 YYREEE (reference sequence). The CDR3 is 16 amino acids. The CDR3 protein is CASSPRGQRANYGYTF. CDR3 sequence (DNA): TGTGCCAGCAGCCCCCGCGGACAGAGGGCGAACTATGGCTACACCTTC.

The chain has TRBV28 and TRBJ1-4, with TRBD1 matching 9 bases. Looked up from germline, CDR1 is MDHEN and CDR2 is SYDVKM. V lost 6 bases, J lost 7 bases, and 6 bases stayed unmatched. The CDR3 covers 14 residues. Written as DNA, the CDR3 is TGTGCCAGCAGAACCGGGACAGGGCCTGAAAAACTGTTTTTT. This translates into CASRTGTGPEKLFF.

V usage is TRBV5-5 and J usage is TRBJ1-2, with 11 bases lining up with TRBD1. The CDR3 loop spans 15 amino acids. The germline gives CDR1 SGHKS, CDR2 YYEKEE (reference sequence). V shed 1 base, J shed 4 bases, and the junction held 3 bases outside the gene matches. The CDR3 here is CASSLSGTGGYGYTF. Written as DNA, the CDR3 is TGTGCCAGCAGCTTGTCGGGGACAGGGGGCTATGGCTACACCTTC.

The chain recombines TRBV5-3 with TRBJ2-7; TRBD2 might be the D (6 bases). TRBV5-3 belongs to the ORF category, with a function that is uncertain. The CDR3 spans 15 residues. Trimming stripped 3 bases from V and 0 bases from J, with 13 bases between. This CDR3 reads CARSWGGGISYEQYF. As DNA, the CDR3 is TGTGCCAGAAGCTGGGGTGGCGGGATCTCCTACGAGCAGTACTTC.

As DNA, the CDR3 is TGTGCCAGCAGCCTACCGATGGATGAGCAGTTCTTC. As protein: CASSLPMDEQFF. The chain links TRBV5-6 to TRBJ2-1; D is unclear. The germline V gene encodes CDR1 SGHDT and CDR2 YYEEEE. The CDR3 extends over 12 amino acids. V was shortened by 4 bases and J by 8 bases, with 10 bases between the two germline ends.

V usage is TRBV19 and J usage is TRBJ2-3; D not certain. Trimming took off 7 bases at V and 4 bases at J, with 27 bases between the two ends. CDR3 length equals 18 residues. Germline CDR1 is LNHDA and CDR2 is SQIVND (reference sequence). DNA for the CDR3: TGTGCCAGTAACCAAATAAACCCCGGCGGCAAAGAAGCAGATACGCAGTATTTT. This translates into CASNQINPGGKEADTQYF.